The sequence of this T cell receptor beta chain was determined in a study of tissue T cells after allogeneic stem cell transplantation. This clone was counted between two and nine times. Gene names are the mouse ones. The read ends 1 residue before the CDR3 terminus; that terminus is restored from the germline J gene. Germline CDR1 reads LGHNA; CDR2 reads YSYQKL. The CDR3 consists of 15 residues. The V end lost 0 bases, the J end lost 0 bases, and 6 bases lay between the germline ends. CDR3 sequences, V/J genes, frequencies and template counts came from survey-depth TCRbeta sequencing. The table came from immunoSEQ multiplex PCR; TCRdb's copy has only in-frame clones and leaves some out. Among thousands of clones listed, about 63% were seen once.

The source material was blood. This receptor was identified in a female BALB/c mouse in good health. The MHC haplotype recorded for the strain is H2-d. The rearrangement joins TRBV2 to TRBJ1-3; D remains ambiguous. The CDR3 bases that were read are TGTGCCAGCAGCCAAGACAGGAGTTCTGGAAATACGCTCTAT. Protein: CASSQDRSSGNTLY. The entire CDR3 is CASSQDRSSGNTLYF.